This T cell receptor (beta chain) was identified in a study of CD8+ T cells in alopecia areata. Whole-study context: In an open-label trial, patients got 5 to 10 mg tofacitinib twice daily. Study conclusions and caveats: For patients receiving tofacitinib, scalp clonality and expanded CD8+ clones among the top 100 significantly decreased. Lesional scalp, notably in alopecia totalis/universalis, had clonality above that of normal scalp.

Treatment here: oral pan-JAK inhibitor, 5-10 mg twice daily. CDR3 size: 13 residues. Germline loops: CDR1 MDHEN, CDR2 SYDVKM. The V end lost 6 bases, the J end lost 4 bases, and 13 bases lay between the germline ends. Extracted RNA was reverse transcribed, and the resulting cDNA served as sequencing template. Sequencing used immunoSEQ multiplex PCR; TCRdb keeps in-frame clones, though not all of them. Of about 290,000 clones listed, roughly 64% are singletons. This clone was seen a few times. What it binds is unknown. The source material was CD4+ T cells sorted from blood, sampled at week 24, from a patient treated with tofacitinib. The genes are TRBV28 and TRBJ2-7; possible D gene TRBD2, 6 bases. This TCR was sampled from a human donor with alopecia areata. The CDR3: CASREGKFYEQYF. In DNA, the CDR3 is TGTGCCAGCAGGGAGGGGAAGTTTTACGAGCAGTACTTC.